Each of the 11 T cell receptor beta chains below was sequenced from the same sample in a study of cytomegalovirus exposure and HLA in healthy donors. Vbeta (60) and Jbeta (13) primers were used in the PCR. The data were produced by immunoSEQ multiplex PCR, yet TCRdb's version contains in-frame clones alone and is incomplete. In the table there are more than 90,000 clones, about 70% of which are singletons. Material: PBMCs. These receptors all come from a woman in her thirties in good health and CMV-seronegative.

In DNA, the CDR3 is TGTGCCAGCAGCTTGGTGGCTCTCTCTGGAAACACCATATATTTT. It yields the protein CASSLVALSGNTIYF. The chain carries TRBV5-5 and TRBJ1-3, with D hard to call. Per germline, CDR1 SGHKS and CDR2 YYEKEE (reference sequence). This CDR3 has 15 residues. V was shortened by 0 bases and J by 0 bases, with 7 bases between the two germline ends.

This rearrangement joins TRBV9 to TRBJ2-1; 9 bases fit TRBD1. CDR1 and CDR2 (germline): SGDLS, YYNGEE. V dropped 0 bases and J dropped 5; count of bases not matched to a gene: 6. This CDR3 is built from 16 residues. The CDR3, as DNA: TGTGCCAGCAGCGTAGTCGGGACAGGGCTAAACAATGAGCAGTTCTTC. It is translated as CASSVVGTGLNNEQFF. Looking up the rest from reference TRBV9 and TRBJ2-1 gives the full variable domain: DSGVTQTPKHLITATGQRVTLRCSPRSGDLSVYWYQQSLDQGLQFLIQYYNGEERAKGNILERFSAQQFPDLHSELNLSSLELGDSALYFCASSVVGTGLNNEQFFGPGTRLTVL.

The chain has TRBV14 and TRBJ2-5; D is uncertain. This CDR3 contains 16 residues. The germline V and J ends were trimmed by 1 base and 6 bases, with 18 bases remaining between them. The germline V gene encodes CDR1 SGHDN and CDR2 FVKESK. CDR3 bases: TGTGCCAGCAGCCAAGGGGCCCCCAGCCCCTGGCAGACCCAGTACTTC. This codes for CASSQGAPSPWQTQYF.

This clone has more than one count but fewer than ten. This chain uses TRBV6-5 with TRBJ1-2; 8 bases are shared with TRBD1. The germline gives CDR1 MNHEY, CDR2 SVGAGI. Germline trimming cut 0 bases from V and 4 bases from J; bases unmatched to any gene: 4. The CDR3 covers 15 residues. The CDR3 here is CASSYSGQASYGYTF. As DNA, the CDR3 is TGTGCCAGCAGTTACTCGGGACAGGCCTCCTATGGCTACACCTTC.

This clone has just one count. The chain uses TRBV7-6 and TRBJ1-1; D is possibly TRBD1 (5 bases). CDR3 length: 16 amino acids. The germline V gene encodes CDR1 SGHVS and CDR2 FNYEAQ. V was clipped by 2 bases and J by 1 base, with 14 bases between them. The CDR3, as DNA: TGTGCCAGCAGCTTATTACAAGGCAGGGCGAACACTGAAGCTTTCTTT. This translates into CASSLLQGRANTEAFF.

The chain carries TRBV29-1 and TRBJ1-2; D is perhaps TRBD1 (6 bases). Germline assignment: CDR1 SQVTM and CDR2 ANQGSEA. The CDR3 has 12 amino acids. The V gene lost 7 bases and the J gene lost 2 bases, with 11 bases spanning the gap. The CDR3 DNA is TGCAGCGCCGGGGGGCAGAACTATGGCTACACCTTC. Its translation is CSAGGQNYGYTF.

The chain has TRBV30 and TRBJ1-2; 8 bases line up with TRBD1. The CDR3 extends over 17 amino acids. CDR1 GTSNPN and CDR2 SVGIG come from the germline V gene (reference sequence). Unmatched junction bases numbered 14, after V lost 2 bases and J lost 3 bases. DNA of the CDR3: TGTGCCTGGAGTCCTATACGTACCCAGGGGGCTGACTATGGCTACACCTTC. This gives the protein CAWSPIRTQGADYGYTF.

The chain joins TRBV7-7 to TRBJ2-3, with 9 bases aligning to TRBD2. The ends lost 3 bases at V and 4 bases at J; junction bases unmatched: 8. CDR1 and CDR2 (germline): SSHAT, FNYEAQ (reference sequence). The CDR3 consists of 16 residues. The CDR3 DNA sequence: TGTGCCAGCAGCTTGGGGCTAGCGGGAAGTGCAGATACGCAGTATTTT. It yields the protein CASSLGLAGSADTQYF.

CDR3 sequence: CASSRRSGGGTYEQYF. DNA of the CDR3: TGTGCCAGCAGTCGTCGGAGCGGTGGGGGGACCTACGAGCAGTACTTC. The chain joins TRBV27 to TRBJ2-7; weak D call: TRBD2 (6 bases). CDR1 is MNHEY and CDR2 is SMNVEV in the germline V gene (reference sequence). The CDR3 spans 16 residues. V was shortened by 5 bases and J by 2 bases, with 19 bases between the two germline ends.

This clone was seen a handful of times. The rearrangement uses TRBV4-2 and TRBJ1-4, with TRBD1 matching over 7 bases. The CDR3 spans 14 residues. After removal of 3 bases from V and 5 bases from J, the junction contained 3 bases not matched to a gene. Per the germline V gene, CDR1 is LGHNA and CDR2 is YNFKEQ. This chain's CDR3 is CASSHGTVNEKLFF. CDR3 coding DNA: TGTGCCAGCAGCCACGGGACAGTGAATGAAAAACTGTTTTTT.

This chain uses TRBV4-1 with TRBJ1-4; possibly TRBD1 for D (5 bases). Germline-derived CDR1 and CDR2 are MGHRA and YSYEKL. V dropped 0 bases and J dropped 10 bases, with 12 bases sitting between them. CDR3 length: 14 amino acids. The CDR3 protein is CASSQDRVFGKLFF. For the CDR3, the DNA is TGCGCCAGCAGCCAAGACAGGGTTTTTGGAAAACTGTTTTTT.